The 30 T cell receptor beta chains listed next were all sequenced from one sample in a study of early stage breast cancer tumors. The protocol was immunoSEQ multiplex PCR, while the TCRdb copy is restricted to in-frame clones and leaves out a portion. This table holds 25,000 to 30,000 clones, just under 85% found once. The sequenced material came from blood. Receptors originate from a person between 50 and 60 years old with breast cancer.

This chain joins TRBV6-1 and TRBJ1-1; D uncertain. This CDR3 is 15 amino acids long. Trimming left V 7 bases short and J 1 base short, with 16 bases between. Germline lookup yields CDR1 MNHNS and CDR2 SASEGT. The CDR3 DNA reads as TGTGCCAGCATCCCTCGGGGAGAGCCGAACACTGAAGCTTTCTTT. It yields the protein CASIPRGEPNTEAFF.

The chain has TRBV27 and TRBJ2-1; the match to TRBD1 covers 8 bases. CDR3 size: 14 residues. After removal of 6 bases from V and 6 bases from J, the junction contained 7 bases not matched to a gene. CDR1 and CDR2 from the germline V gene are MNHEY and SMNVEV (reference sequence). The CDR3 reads CASSAWTGLNEQFF. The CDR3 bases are TGTGCCAGCAGCGCCTGGACAGGGCTCAATGAGCAGTTCTTC.

DNA for the CDR3: TGTGCCAGCAGCCAAGACCCGGGCCCCTCCTACAATGAGCAGTTCTTC. It codes for CASSQDPGPSYNEQFF. The V and J genes are TRBV14 and TRBJ2-1; D remains ambiguous. CDR3 length: 16 amino acids. The ends were cut back, 0 bases at V and 0 bases at J, with 9 bases in the middle. Germline loops: CDR1 SGHDN, CDR2 FVKESK.

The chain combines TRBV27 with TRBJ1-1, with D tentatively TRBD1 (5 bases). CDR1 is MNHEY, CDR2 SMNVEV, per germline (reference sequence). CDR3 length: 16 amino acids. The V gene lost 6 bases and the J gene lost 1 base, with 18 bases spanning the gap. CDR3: CASRRRGEGANTEAFF. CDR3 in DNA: TGTGCCAGCAGAAGGAGGGGAGAAGGAGCGAACACTGAAGCTTTCTTT.

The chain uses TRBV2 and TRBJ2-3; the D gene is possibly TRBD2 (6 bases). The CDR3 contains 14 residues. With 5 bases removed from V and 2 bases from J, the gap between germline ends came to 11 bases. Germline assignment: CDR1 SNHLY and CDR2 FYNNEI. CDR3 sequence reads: CASSPTSHTDTQYF. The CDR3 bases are TGTGCCAGCAGTCCCACTAGCCACACAGATACGCAGTATTTT.

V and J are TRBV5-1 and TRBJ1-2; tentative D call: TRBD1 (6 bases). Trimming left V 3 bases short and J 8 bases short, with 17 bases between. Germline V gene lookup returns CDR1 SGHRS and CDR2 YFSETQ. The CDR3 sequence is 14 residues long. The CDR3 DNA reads TGCGCCAGCAGCTCCCGACGGGGGGCAGGGGGCTACACCTTC. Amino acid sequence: CASSSRRGAGGYTF.

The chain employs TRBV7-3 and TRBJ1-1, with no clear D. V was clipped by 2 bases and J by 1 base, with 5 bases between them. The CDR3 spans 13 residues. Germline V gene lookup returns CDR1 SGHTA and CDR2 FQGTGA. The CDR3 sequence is CASSLSANTEAFF. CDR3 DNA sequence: TGTGCCAGCAGCTTATCTGCGAACACTGAAGCTTTCTTT. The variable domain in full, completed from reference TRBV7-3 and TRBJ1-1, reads GAGVSQTPSNKVTEKGKYVELRCDPISGHTALYWYRQSLGQGPEFLIYFQGTGAADDSGLPNDRFFAVRPEGSVSTLKIQRTERGDSAVYLCASSLSANTEAFFGQGTRLTVV.

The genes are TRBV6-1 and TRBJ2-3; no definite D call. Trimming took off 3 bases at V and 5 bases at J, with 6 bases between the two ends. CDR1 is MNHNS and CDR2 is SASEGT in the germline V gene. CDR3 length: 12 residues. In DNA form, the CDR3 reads TGTGCCAGCAGTGAGATCGAAGATACGCAGTATTTT. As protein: CASSEIEDTQYF.

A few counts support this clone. The CDR3 coding sequence is TGTGCCAGCAGCCAAGACAGGGCCGAGCAGTACTTC. Amino acids: CASSQDRAEQYF. The chain combines TRBV4-2 with TRBJ2-7; a weak D match, TRBD1 (5 bases). The germline V gene encodes CDR1 LGHNA and CDR2 YNFKEQ. V gave up 0 bases and J gave up 6 bases, with 6 bases separating them. The CDR3 runs to 12 residues.

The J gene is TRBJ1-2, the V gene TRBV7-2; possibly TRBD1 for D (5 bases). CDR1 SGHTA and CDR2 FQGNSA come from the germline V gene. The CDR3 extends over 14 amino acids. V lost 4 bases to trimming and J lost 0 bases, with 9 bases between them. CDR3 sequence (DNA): TGTGCCAGCAGCTCGACAGTTTCTAACTATGGCTACACCTTC. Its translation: CASSSTVSNYGYTF.

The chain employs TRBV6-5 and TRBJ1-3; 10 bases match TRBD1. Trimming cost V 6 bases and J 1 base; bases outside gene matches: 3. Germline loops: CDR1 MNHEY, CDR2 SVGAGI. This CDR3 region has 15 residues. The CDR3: CASSRDRGSGNTIYF. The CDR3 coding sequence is TGTGCCAGCAGCCGGGACAGGGGTTCTGGAAACACCATATATTTT.

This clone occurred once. CDR3 coding DNA: TGCGCCAGCAGCTGGGGACTAGCGGGTCGAAACTACAATGAGCAGTTCTTC. Translation gives CASSWGLAGRNYNEQFF. J is TRBJ2-1 and V is TRBV5-1; 12 bases are shared with TRBD2. The CDR3 has 17 residues. V was clipped by 3 bases and J by 3 bases; unmatched bases: 7. In germline, CDR1 is SGHRS, CDR2 YFSETQ.

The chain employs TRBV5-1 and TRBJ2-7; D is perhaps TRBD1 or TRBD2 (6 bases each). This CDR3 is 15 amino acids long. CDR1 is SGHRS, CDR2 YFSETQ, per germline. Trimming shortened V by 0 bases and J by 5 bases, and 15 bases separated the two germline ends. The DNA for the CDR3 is TGCGCCAGCAGCTTGGTTCAAGGGGGGCCCGACGAGCAGTACTTC. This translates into CASSLVQGGPDEQYF.

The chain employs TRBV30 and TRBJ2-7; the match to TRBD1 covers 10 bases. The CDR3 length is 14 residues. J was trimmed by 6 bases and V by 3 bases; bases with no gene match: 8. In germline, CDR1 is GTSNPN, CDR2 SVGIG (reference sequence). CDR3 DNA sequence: TGTGCCTGGAGGAGAGGGACAGGGGTTTTCGAGCAGTACTTC. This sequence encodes CAWRRGTGVFEQYF.

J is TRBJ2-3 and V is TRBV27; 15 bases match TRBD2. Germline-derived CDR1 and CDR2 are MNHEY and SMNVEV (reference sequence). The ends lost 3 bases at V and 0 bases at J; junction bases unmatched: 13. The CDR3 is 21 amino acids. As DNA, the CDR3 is TGTGCCAGCAGTTTCCAAGCTCCGGGACTAGCGGGGGGACGTAGCACAGATACGCAGTATTTT. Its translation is CASSFQAPGLAGGRSTDTQYF.

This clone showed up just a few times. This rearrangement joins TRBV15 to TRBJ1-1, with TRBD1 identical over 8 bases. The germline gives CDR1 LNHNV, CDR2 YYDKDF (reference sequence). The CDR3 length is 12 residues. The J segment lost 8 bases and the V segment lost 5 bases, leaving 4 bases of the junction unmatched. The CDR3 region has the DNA TGTGCCACCAGCGGAAGGACAGGGGAAGCTTTCTTT. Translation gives CATSGRTGEAFF.

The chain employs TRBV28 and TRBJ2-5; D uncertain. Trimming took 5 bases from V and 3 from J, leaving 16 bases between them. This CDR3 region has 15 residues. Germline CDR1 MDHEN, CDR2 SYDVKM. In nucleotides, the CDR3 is TGTGCCAGCAGTCGTAAACGACGGACGAAAGAGACCCAGTACTTC. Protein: CASSRKRRTKETQYF.

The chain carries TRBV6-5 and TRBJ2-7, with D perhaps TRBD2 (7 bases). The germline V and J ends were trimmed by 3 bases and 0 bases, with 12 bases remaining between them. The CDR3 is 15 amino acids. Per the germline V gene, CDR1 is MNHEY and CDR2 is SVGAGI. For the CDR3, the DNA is TGTGCCAGCAGTTATAGGAGGGGGGGCTCCTACGAGCAGTACTTC. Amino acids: CASSYRRGGSYEQYF.

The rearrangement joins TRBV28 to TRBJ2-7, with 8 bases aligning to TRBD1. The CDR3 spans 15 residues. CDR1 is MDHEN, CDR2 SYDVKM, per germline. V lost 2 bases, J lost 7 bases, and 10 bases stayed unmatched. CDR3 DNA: TGTGCCAGCAGTTTAGGAAGTCAGGGGGCGAGGGAGCAGTACTTC. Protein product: CASSLGSQGAREQYF.

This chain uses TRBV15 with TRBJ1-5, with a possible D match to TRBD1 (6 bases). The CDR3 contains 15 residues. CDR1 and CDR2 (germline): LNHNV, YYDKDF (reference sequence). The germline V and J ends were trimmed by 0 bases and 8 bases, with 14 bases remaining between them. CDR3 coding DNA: TGTGCCACCAGCAGAGATCGCGGCAGGGGCAAGCCCCAGCATTTT. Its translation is CATSRDRGRGKPQHF.

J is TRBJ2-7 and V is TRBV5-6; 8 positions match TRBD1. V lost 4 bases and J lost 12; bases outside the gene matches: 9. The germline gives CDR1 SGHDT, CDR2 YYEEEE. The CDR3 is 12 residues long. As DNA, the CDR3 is TGTGCCAGCAGCAAGGGACAGGCAACTCCGTACTTC. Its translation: CASSKGQATPYF.

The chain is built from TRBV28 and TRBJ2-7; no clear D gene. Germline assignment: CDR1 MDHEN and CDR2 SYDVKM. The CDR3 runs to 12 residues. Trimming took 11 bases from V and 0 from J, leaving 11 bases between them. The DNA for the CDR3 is TGTGCCTTGGGAACTGCCTCCTACGAGCAGTACTTC. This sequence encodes CALGTASYEQYF.

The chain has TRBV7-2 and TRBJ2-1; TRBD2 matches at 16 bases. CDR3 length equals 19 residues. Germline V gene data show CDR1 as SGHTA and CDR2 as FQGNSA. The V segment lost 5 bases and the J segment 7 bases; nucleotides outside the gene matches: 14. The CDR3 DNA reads TGTGCCAGCAGCGGCAGACAGGGGACTAGCGGGAGGGCTTCGAATGAGCAGTTCTTC. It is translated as CASSGRQGTSGRASNEQFF.

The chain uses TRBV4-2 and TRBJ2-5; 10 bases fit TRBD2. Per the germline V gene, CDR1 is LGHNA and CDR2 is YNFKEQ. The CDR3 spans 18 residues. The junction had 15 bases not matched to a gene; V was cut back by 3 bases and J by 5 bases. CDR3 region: CASSQQQRIAGGYETQYF. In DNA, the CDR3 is TGTGCCAGCAGCCAGCAACAGAGAATAGCGGGGGGATATGAGACCCAGTACTTC.

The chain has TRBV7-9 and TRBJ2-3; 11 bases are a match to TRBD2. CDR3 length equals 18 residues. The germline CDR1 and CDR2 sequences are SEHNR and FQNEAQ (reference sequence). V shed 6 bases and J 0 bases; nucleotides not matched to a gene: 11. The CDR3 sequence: CASSRNVAGGRSTDTQYF. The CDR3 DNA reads TGTGCCAGCAGTCGCAATGTAGCGGGAGGGCGAAGCACAGATACGCAGTATTTT.

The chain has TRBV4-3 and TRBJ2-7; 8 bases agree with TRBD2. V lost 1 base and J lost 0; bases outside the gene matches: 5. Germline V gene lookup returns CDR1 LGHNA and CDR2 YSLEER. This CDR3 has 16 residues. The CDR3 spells CASSQVSGSSSYEQYF. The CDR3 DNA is TGCGCCAGCAGCCAAGTAAGCGGGAGTAGCTCCTACGAGCAGTACTTC.

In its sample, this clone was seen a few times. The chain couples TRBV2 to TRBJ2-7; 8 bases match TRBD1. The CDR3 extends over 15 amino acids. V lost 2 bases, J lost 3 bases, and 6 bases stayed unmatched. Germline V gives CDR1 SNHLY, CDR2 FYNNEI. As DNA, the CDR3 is TGTGCCAGCAGTGAAAACAGGGGGGAATACTACGAGCAGTACTTC. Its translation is CASSENRGEYYEQYF.

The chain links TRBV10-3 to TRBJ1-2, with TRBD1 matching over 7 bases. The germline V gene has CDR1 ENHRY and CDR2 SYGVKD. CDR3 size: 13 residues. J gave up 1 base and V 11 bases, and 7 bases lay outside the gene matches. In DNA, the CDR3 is TGTGCCGCAGGGGGTTATGTTAACTATGGCTACACCTTC. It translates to CAAGGYVNYGYTF.

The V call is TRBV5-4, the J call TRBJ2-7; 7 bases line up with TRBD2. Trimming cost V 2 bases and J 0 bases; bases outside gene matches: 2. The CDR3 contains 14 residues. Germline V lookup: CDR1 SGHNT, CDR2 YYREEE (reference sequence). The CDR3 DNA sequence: TGTGCCAGCAGCTTCCCGGGGGGCTCCTACGAGCAGTACTTC. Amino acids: CASSFPGGSYEQYF.

The CDR3 nucleotides read TGTGCCAGCAGCCAAGATGACACGTCTTTACCCACAGATACGCAGTATTTT. Amino acid sequence: CASSQDDTSLPTDTQYF. The rearrangement uses TRBV14 and TRBJ2-3; D is ambiguous. The CDR3 is 17 residues long. The V and J ends lost 0 bases and 2 bases respectively, with 15 bases between them. Germline CDR1 SGHDN, CDR2 FVKESK.